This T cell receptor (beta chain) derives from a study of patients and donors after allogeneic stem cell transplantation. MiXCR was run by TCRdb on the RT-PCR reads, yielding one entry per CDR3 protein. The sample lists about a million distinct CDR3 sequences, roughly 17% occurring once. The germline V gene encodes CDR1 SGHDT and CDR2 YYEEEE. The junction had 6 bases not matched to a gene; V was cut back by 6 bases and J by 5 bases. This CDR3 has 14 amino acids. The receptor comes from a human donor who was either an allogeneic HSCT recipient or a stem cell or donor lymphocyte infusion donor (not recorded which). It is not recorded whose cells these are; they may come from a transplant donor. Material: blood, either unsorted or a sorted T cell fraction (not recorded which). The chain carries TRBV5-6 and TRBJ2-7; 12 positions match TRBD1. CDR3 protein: CASNTGTGGHEQYF. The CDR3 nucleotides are TGTGCCAGCAACACCGGGACAGGGGGCCACGAGCAGTACTTC.